Sequencing of this T cell receptor (beta chain) was carried out in a study of T cells after posttransplantation cyclophosphamide. Regarding the study as a whole: Recipient CMV seropositivity and CMV reactivation strongly tracked TRB clonality.

Here immunoSEQ multiplex PCR was the method, and the copy in TCRdb shows in-frame clones only, minus some. The profile shows over 20,000 clones, 86% of them singletons. This clone was observed a single time. Its antigen is currently unknown. CDR3 length: 16 amino acids. V gave up 4 bases and J gave up 8 bases, with 24 bases separating them. CDR1 and CDR2 from the germline V gene are SGHDT and YYEEEE. Cyclophosphamide on days +3 and +4 followed busulfan-fludarabine conditioning and a marrow graft. The chain recombines TRBV5-6 with TRBJ2-5, with D hard to call. This TCR derives from a female patient aged 30-39 years who received an allogeneic stem cell transplant from an unrelated donor, was CMV-positive, and had no GVHD. Some of these T cells may belong to the graft donor. Sequences were derived from PBMCs, sampled after allogeneic stem cell transplant with posttransplant cyclophosphamide. CDR3 in amino acids: CASSDENTDIANTQYF. CDR3 in DNA: TGTGCCAGCAGCGACGAAAACACAGATATCGCGAACACCCAGTACTTC.